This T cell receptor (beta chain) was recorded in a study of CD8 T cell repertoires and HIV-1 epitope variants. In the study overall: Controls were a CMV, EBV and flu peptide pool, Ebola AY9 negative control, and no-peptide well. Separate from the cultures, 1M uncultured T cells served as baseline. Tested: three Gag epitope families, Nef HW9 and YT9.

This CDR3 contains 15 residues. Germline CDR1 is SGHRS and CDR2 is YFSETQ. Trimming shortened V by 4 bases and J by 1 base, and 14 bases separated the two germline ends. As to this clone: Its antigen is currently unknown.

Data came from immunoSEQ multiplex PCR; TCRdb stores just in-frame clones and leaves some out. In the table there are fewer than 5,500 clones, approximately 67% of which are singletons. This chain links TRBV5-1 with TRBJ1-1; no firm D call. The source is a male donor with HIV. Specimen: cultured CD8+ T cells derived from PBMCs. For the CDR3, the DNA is TGCGCCAGCAGCGCATGGGGAAGTTGGAACACTGAAGCTTTCTTT. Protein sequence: CASSAWGSWNTEAFF.